A single sample is the source of the 30 T cell receptor beta chains below, sequenced in a study of graft-versus-host responses after intestinal transplantation. Generated by immunoSEQ multiplex PCR, the TCRdb table keeps only in-frame clones and is missing some. Of around 100,000 clones listed, 85% to 95% are singletons. These receptors lack a known antigen. This material consisted of unstimulated CD8+ T cells sorted from spleen or lymph node cells, taken before transplant. These TCRs come from a human donor who was the organ donor for an intestinal transplant.

The chain links TRBV29-1 to TRBJ2-5; 8 bases are shared with TRBD1. CDR1 SQVTM and CDR2 ANQGSEA come from the germline V gene. The CDR3 is 11 amino acids. The CDR3 sequence is CSGIQGATQYF. In DNA, the CDR3 is TGCAGTGGGATCCAGGGGGCGACCCAGTACTTC.

The V gene is TRBV7-9, the J gene TRBJ1-4; 7 nucleotides line up with TRBD1. The CDR3 contains 14 residues. With 5 bases clipped from V and 3 bases from J, the junction kept 3 bases outside the gene matches. Germline-derived CDR1 and CDR2 are SEHNR and FQNEAQ (reference sequence). This CDR3 reads CASSPGGPNEKLFF. CDR3 DNA: TGTGCCAGCAGCCCAGGGGGGCCTAATGAAAAACTGTTTTTT.

V usage is TRBV9 and J usage is TRBJ1-2; D might be TRBD1 (5 bases). Germline-derived CDR1 and CDR2 are SGDLS and YYNGEE. The germline V and J ends were trimmed by 0 bases and 3 bases, with 9 bases remaining between them. The CDR3 contains 14 residues. DNA for the CDR3: TGTGCCAGCAGCGTAGCCGGGGGGGACTATGGCTACACCTTC. Translation gives CASSVAGGDYGYTF.

The chain joins TRBV19 to TRBJ1-1; D gene uncertain. The V end was cut by 1 base, the J end by 1 base, with 13 bases between. CDR1 and CDR2 from the germline V gene are LNHDA and SQIVND (reference sequence). This CDR3 is 16 amino acids long. The CDR3 sequence: CASSIVSGKGNTEAFF. CDR3 sequence (DNA): TGTGCCAGTAGTATAGTCTCCGGGAAGGGGAACACTGAAGCTTTCTTT.

This rearrangement joins TRBV19 to TRBJ1-5; D perhaps matches TRBD1 (6 bases). The germline V gene encodes CDR1 LNHDA and CDR2 SQIVND (reference sequence). The V and J ends lost 8 bases and 3 bases respectively, with 17 bases between them. The CDR3 has 15 residues. CDR3 sequence (DNA): TGTGCCAGTCGCGGGGGCCCATACCTCAATCAGCCCCAGCATTTT. It translates to CASRGGPYLNQPQHF.

The chain employs TRBV7-9 and TRBJ2-7; 10 bases are a match to TRBD2. Germline V gene sequence: CDR1 SEHNR, CDR2 FQNEAQ (reference sequence). The CDR3 sequence is 17 residues long. V lost 6 bases and J lost 0; bases outside the gene matches: 11. CDR3 DNA: TGTGCCAGCAGAGGGGGGGCTAGCGGGAGTAGCTCCTACGAGCAGTACTTC. Its protein is CASRGGASGSSSYEQYF.

This sequence joins TRBV15 and TRBJ1-1; D may be TRBD1 (6 bases). Germline lookup yields CDR1 LNHNV and CDR2 YYDKDF (reference sequence). V dropped 4 bases and J dropped 0 bases, with 15 bases sitting between them. CDR3 length: 16 amino acids. CDR3 in DNA: TGTGCCACCAGCAATGGGGGGCGGACTATGAACACTGAAGCTTTCTTT. Translated: CATSNGGRTMNTEAFF.

V is TRBV7-8 and J is TRBJ2-7, with a possible D match to TRBD1 (6 bases). V was cut by 5 bases and J by 0 bases, with 8 bases left in between. CDR3 length equals 13 residues. In germline, CDR1 is SGHVS, CDR2 FQNEAQ. The CDR3 loop reads CASSGDNSYEQYF. The DNA for the CDR3 is TGTGCCAGCAGCGGGGACAACTCCTACGAGCAGTACTTC.

The CDR3 nucleotides are TGTGCCAGCAGTGAATTCCTAGGAGGCACCGGGGAGCTGTTTTTT. This sequence encodes CASSEFLGGTGELFF. V is TRBV25-1 and J is TRBJ2-2, with a weak D call TRBD2 (5 bases). V dropped 1 base and J dropped 4 bases, with 10 bases sitting between them. CDR1 and CDR2 (germline): MGHDK, SYGVNS. The CDR3 consists of 15 residues. The full variable domain, its missing parts supplied by reference TRBV25-1 and TRBJ2-2, is EADIYQTPRYLVIGTGKKITLECSQTMGHDKMYWYQQDPGMELHLIHYSYGVNSTEKGDLSSESTVSRIRTEHFPLTLESARPSHTSQYLCASSEFLGGTGELFFGEGSRLTVL.

V gene TRBV7-8 combines with J gene TRBJ1-3, with D tentatively TRBD1 (6 bases). Germline assignment: CDR1 SGHVS and CDR2 FQNEAQ. The CDR3 is made up of 14 amino acids. V gave up 1 base and J gave up 2 bases, with 6 bases separating them. This chain's CDR3 is CASSLGTAGNTIYF. The CDR3 DNA reads as TGTGCCAGCAGCTTAGGGACAGCTGGAAACACCATATATTTT.

This clone has a single count. The J gene is TRBJ2-5, the V gene TRBV7-2; 14 bases are shared with TRBD2. The CDR3 covers 19 residues. In germline, CDR1 is SGHTA, CDR2 FQGNSA. After removal of 5 bases from V and 4 bases from J, the junction contained 15 bases not matched to a gene. The CDR3 DNA sequence: TGTGCCAGCAGCGCACACAAACCGGGACTAGCGGGAGCGGGAGAGACCCAGTACTTC. This codes for CASSAHKPGLAGAGETQYF.

This clone showed up just a few times. Other DNA sequences from this sample encode an identical CDR3 as well. The CDR3 nucleotides read TGTGCCAGTAGTACAGGGTACGAGCAGTACTTC. Residues: CASSTGYEQYF. This sequence joins TRBV19 and TRBJ2-7; possible D gene TRBD1, 5 bases. Germline CDR1 reads LNHDA; CDR2 reads SQIVND (reference sequence). The CDR3 covers 11 residues. V shed 4 bases and J shed 4 bases, with 5 bases lying between them.

V is TRBV6-5 and J is TRBJ1-5; 8 bases align to TRBD1. J gave up 2 bases and V 5 bases, and 2 bases lay outside the gene matches. The CDR3 is made up of 14 amino acids. From germline, CDR1 is MNHEY and CDR2 SVGAGI. CDR3 residues: CASSADRGNQPQHF. CDR3 nucleotide sequence: TGTGCCAGCAGTGCGGACAGGGGCAATCAGCCCCAGCATTTT.

The chain joins TRBV21-1 to TRBJ2-3; the table's TRBD1 call for D was not verified on the DNA. TRBV21-1 is a known pseudogene. This CDR3 comprises 15 residues. The CDR3 sequence is CASSKVGRSTDTQYF. For the CDR3, the DNA is TGTGCCAGCAGCAAAGTTGGCAGAAGCACAGATACGCAGTATTTT.

The chain carries TRBV9 and TRBJ2-7; 9 bases are shared with TRBD2. V shed 3 bases, J shed 4 bases, and the junction held 8 bases outside the gene matches. The germline V gene encodes CDR1 SGDLS and CDR2 YYNGEE. The CDR3 extends over 15 amino acids. The DNA of the CDR3 is TGTGCCAGCAGCGCTACAGCGGGAGGACCATACGAGCAGTACTTC. It is translated as CASSATAGGPYEQYF.

The rearrangement links TRBV18 to TRBJ2-3; 9 bases align to TRBD1. Germline lookup yields CDR1 KGHSH and CDR2 LQKENI. This CDR3 region has 14 residues. V was pared by 8 bases and J by 4 bases, with 7 bases of the junction left unmatched. The CDR3 loop is CASAPGQGPDTQYF. The CDR3 DNA reads as TGTGCCAGCGCTCCGGGACAGGGTCCAGATACGCAGTATTTT.

The gene calls are TRBV7-2 and TRBJ2-2; no clear D. The CDR3 sequence is 13 residues long. Trimming removed 2 bases at V and 7 bases at J, with 8 bases between. In germline, CDR1 is SGHTA, CDR2 FQGNSA. The CDR3 is CASSLSMGGELFF. As DNA, the CDR3 is TGTGCCAGCAGCTTATCTATGGGCGGGGAGCTGTTTTTT.

CDR3 bases: TGTGCCAGCAGCCTATTCGACGCTTCTGGCAATCAGCCCCAGCATTTT. Translation: CASSLFDASGNQPQHF. The rearrangement joins TRBV9 to TRBJ1-5, with D unresolved. The germline V and J ends were trimmed by 4 bases and 2 bases, with 16 bases remaining between them. CDR1 is SGDLS and CDR2 is YYNGEE in the germline V gene. The CDR3 has 16 amino acids.

V is TRBV25-1 and J is TRBJ2-6, with 9 bases that match TRBD1. Germline assignment: CDR1 MGHDK and CDR2 SYGVNS. CDR3 length equals 17 residues. After removal of 1 base from V and 4 bases from J, the junction contained 5 bases not matched to a gene. CDR3 DNA sequence: TGTGCCAGCAGTGAATCGGGGACAGGGTCCGGGGCCAACGTCCTGACTTTC. It yields the protein CASSESGTGSGANVLTF.

CDR3 in amino acids: CASSLWGQGSTGELFF. CDR3 nucleotides: TGTGCCAGCAGCCTGTGGGGCCAGGGAAGCACCGGGGAGCTGTTTTTT. The gene calls are TRBV13 and TRBJ2-2, with D perhaps matching TRBD1 (5 bases). The CDR3 has 16 amino acids. Trimming shortened V by 5 bases and J by 4 bases, and 17 bases separated the two germline ends. Germline loops: CDR1 PRHDT, CDR2 FYEKMQ (reference sequence).

This rearrangement joins TRBV4-3 to TRBJ1-5; D uncertain. From germline, CDR1 is LGHNA and CDR2 YSLEER. Trimming pared 0 bases from V and 6 bases from J, leaving 9 bases between. There are 14 residues in the CDR3. This CDR3 reads CASSQDNWSQPQHF. The CDR3 DNA reads as TGCGCCAGCAGCCAAGATAATTGGTCTCAGCCCCAGCATTTT.

The V and J genes are TRBV7-2 and TRBJ2-6, with a possible D match to TRBD2 (7 bases). Germline CDR1 reads SGHTA; CDR2 reads FQGNSA. Deletions cut 4 bases from V and 1 base from J, with 20 bases between. The CDR3 extends over 19 amino acids. As DNA, the CDR3 is TGTGCCAGCAGCTCATACTTGCTACAGGGAGGGTCTGGGGCCAACGTCCTGACTTTC. It specifies CASSSYLLQGGSGANVLTF.

This clone was seen a handful of times. The rearrangement links TRBV2 to TRBJ2-7; the match to TRBD2 covers 11 bases. From germline, CDR1 is SNHLY and CDR2 FYNNEI. The CDR3 consists of 15 residues. The J segment lost 7 bases and the V segment lost 6 bases, leaving 11 bases of the junction unmatched. CDR3 DNA sequence: TGTGCCAGCAGGCCCTTAGCGGGAGGGCCGGGGGAGCAGTACTTC. Translated: CASRPLAGGPGEQYF. Full variable domain (remainder filled in from reference TRBV2 and TRBJ2-7): EPEVTQTPSHQVTQMGQEVILRCVPISNHLYFYWYRQILGQKVEFLVSFYNNEISEKSEIFDDQFSVERPDGSNFTLKIRSTKLEDSAMYFCASRPLAGGPGEQYFGPGTRLTVT.

The CDR3 DNA reads TGTGCCAGCAGCCTCACTGAAGCTTTCTTT. Amino acids: CASSLTEAFF. The chain couples TRBV7-8 to TRBJ1-1; D is undetermined. This CDR3 is 10 amino acids long. V lost 5 bases to trimming and J lost 4 bases, with 2 bases between them. The germline V gene has CDR1 SGHVS and CDR2 FQNEAQ. Full variable domain (outside the CDR3, taken from reference TRBV7-8 and TRBJ1-1): GAGVSQSPRYKVAKRGQDVALRCDPISGHVSLFWYQQALGQGPEFLTYFQNEAQLDKSGLPSDRFFAERPEGSVSTLKIQRTQQEDSAVYLCASSLTEAFFGQGTRLTVV.

The chain is built from TRBV27 and TRBJ2-1, with a weak D call TRBD1 (6 bases). The V end was cut by 3 bases, the J end by 9 bases, with 15 bases between. This CDR3 is 14 amino acids long. Germline values: CDR1 MNHEY, CDR2 SMNVEV (reference sequence). CDR3 protein: CASSFPNRVGEQFF. The DNA for the CDR3 is TGTGCCAGCAGTTTCCCGAACAGGGTAGGTGAGCAGTTCTTC.

Here the CDR3 reads CATSTGTGTEAFF. In DNA, the CDR3 is TGTGCCACTTCAACCGGGACAGGGACTGAAGCTTTCTTT. The gene calls are TRBV19 and TRBJ1-1; 9 nucleotides align to TRBD1. This CDR3 is 13 amino acids long. From germline, CDR1 is LNHDA and CDR2 SQIVND (reference sequence). V lost 10 bases and J lost 5; bases outside the gene matches: 8. The full variable domain, with the rest looked up from reference TRBV19 and TRBJ1-1, is DGGITQSPKYLFRKEGQNVTLSCEQNLNHDAMYWYRQDPGQGLRLIYYSQIVNDFQKGDIAEGYSVSREKKESFPLTVTSAQKNPTAFYLCATSTGTGTEAFFGQGTRLTVV.

This chain connects TRBV9 to TRBJ2-3; D is undetermined. Trimming removed 0 bases from V and 4 bases from J, with 9 bases in between. Germline lookup yields CDR1 SGDLS and CDR2 YYNGEE. The CDR3 covers 14 residues. The CDR3 coding sequence is TGTGCCAGCAGCGTAGGCCCCAATGCAGATACGCAGTATTTT. Amino acid sequence: CASSVGPNADTQYF.

The rearrangement links TRBV18 to TRBJ2-1, with 8 bases matching TRBD2. Germline V gene sequence: CDR1 KGHSH, CDR2 LQKENI. The CDR3 is 16 residues long. The trim removed 5 bases at V and 5 bases at J, leaving 11 bases unmatched. CDR3 DNA sequence: TGTGCCAGCTCAAGCTGGCGGGAGGCCGTCCACAATGAGCAGTTCTTC. Amino acids: CASSSWREAVHNEQFF.

V gene TRBV5-6 combines with J gene TRBJ2-5; the D call may be TRBD1 or TRBD2 (5 bases each). The V and J ends lost 2 bases and 6 bases respectively, with 14 bases between them. Germline V lookup: CDR1 SGHDT, CDR2 YYEEEE. The CDR3 sequence is 14 residues long. The CDR3 DNA reads as TGTGCCAGCAGCTTTGGGGGAGCATTGAAGACCCAGTACTTC. Its protein product is CASSFGGALKTQYF.

V gene TRBV4-1 combines with J gene TRBJ1-1; D is unresolved. The V end was cut by 4 bases, the J end by 10 bases, with 19 bases between. The CDR3 is 14 amino acids. The germline gives CDR1 MGHRA, CDR2 YSYEKL. The CDR3 is CASSPSVDQMGAFF. The CDR3 nucleotides read TGCGCCAGCAGCCCCTCGGTCGACCAAATGGGAGCTTTCTTT.